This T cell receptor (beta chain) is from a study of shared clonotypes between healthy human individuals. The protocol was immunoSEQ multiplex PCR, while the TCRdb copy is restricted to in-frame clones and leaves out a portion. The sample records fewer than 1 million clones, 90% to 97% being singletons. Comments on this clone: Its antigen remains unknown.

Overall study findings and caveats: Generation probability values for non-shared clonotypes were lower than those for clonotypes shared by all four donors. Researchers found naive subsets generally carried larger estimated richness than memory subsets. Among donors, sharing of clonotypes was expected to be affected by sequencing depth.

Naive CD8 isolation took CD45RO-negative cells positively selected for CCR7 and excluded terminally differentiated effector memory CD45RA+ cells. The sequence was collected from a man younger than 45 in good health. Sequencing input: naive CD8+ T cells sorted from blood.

The CDR3 spells CASSPLSSGSWNEQFF. CDR3 nucleotides: TGTGCCAGCAGCCCGTTGTCTAGCGGGAGTTGGAATGAGCAGTTCTTC. The genes are TRBV5-4 and TRBJ2-1; 10 bases map to TRBD2. CDR3 length: 16 amino acids. The germline gives CDR1 SGHNT, CDR2 YYREEE (reference sequence). The junction had 11 bases not matched to a gene; V was cut back by 4 bases and J by 7 bases.